This TCR beta chain originates from a study of shared clonotypes between healthy human individuals. Study-wide results and caveats: Lower generation probabilities were found for non-shared clonotypes than for those shared by all four donors. Naive CD4 clonotypes were shared across several donors at roughly 5.3%. Memory subsets generally showed smaller estimated richness than naive subsets did.

This clone was observed a single time. Its antigen remains unknown. Per the original data handling: Filtering differed since immunoSEQ provided only junctions, with no quality scores. TCRdb keeps only in-frame clones here, not all; method: immunoSEQ multiplex PCR. D and trimming come from the DNA, and the V and J calls and clone size come from that table. In the table there are about 960,000 clones, approximately 76% of which are singletons. This CDR3 has 15 residues. After removal of 0 bases from V and 5 bases from J, the junction contained 6 bases not matched to a gene. Germline loops: CDR1 LNHNV, CDR2 YYDKDF (reference sequence).

This chain links TRBV15 with TRBJ2-5, with 7 bases lining up with TRBD2. Sequenced: memory CD4+ T cells sorted from blood. Documented subset: CD45RA-negative fraction. The TCR was taken from a man between 18 and 29 years old in good health. CDR3 loop: CATSRDYGEGETQYF. The CDR3 nucleotides are TGTGCCACCAGCAGAGATTATGGGGAGGGCGAGACCCAGTACTTC.